These T cell receptor beta chains were read from a single sample in a study of shared clonotypes between healthy human individuals. The repertoire was sequenced with immunoSEQ multiplex PCR; TCRdb's copy has only in-frame clones and lacks some. The sample consists of more than 500,000 clones, 95% to 96% of them appearing once. Sequencing used naive CD4+ T cells sorted from blood. Receptors were obtained from a woman in her twenties or thirties in good health. CDR3s include the opening cysteine and the closing phenylalanine or tryptophan. The D gene is left open where the match is weak. Clone size appears in some rows only: once, few, many, or a class for an expanded clone.

-	-	TRBJ2-1	TRBV28	CASSTWEALYNEQFF	TGTGCCAGCAGCACATGGGAGGCCCTCTACAATGAGCAGTTCTTC
-	-	TRBJ1-2	TRBV7-9	CASSSYIGYTF	TGTGCCAGCAGCTCATATATTGGCTACACCTTC
-	TRBD2	TRBJ2-3	TRBV5-4	CASSLGLAGIDTQYF	TGTGCCAGCAGCTTGGGACTAGCGGGGATAGATACGCAGTATTTT
-	-	TRBJ2-7	TRBV28	CASSLSSPTYEQYF	TGTGCCAGCAGTTTATCTAGCCCAACCTACGAGCAGTACTTC
-	-	TRBJ2-5	TRBV5-4	CASSRENLKTQYF	TGTGCCAGCAGCCGGGAGAACTTGAAGACCCAGTACTTC
-	-	TRBJ1-1	TRBV27	CASWSVGNTEAFF	TGTGCCAGCTGGAGTGTCGGGAACACTGAAGCTTTCTTT
-	-	TRBJ1-1	TRBV7-9	CASSGSGGPNTEAFF	TGTGCCAGCAGCGGAAGCGGGGGCCCGAACACTGAAGCTTTCTTT
once	TRBD2	TRBJ2-5	TRBV19	CASTRLAGEETQYF	TGTGCCAGTACCCGACTAGCGGGAGAAGAGACCCAGTACTTC
-	-	TRBJ1-1	TRBV28	CASSRLKLYYTEAFF	TGTGCCAGCAGTCGCCTGAAGTTGTACTACACTGAAGCTTTCTTT
once	TRBD2	TRBJ2-1	TRBV11-2	CASSPWTSGNPNEQFF	TGTGCCAGCAGCCCTTGGACTAGCGGGAACCCGAATGAGCAGTTCTTC
-	-	TRBJ2-7	TRBV7-2	CASSNSQGVPYEQYF	TGTGCCAGCAGCAATTCACAGGGTGTCCCCTACGAGCAGTACTTC
once	-	TRBJ2-2	TRBV6-1	CASSYTGLGELFF	TGTGCCAGCAGCTATACAGGGTTGGGGGAGCTGTTTTTT
-	TRBD2	TRBJ2-7	TRBV28	CASSLGLAYEQYF	TGTGCCAGCAGTCTGGGACTAGCCTACGAGCAGTACTTC
-	-	TRBJ1-4	TRBV5-6	CASSLQGHQKSTNEKLFF	TGTGCCAGCAGCTTGCAGGGACACCAAAAATCAACTAATGAAAAACTGTTTTTT
-	TRBD2	TRBJ2-4	TRBV27	CASSGEGNIQYF	TGTGCCAGCAGTGGGGAGGGAAACATTCAGTACTTC
-	TRBD2	TRBJ2-1	TRBV14	CASSDSGMTYNEQFF	TGTGCCAGCAGCGATAGCGGGATGACCTACAATGAGCAGTTCTTC
-	TRBD2	TRBJ2-1	TRBV11-2	CASSPGLAGNYNEQFF	TGTGCCAGCAGCCCTGGACTAGCGGGGAACTACAATGAGCAGTTCTTC
few	-	TRBJ2-7	TRBV11-3	CASSLGPSSYEQYF	TGTGCCAGCAGCTTAGGTCCAAGCTCCTACGAGCAGTACTTC
-	TRBD1	TRBJ1-2	TRBV9	CASSVGETGGFGYTF	TGTGCCAGCAGCGTAGGAGAGACAGGGGGGTTTGGCTACACCTTC
once	-	TRBJ1-1	TRBV2	CASRGGPNRARAFF	TGTGCCAGCAGAGGGGGGCCAAACAGGGCTAGGGCTTTCTTT
-	TRBD2	TRBJ2-1	TRBV5-1	CASSLARLAGDNHNEQFF	TGCGCCAGCAGCTTGGCGAGACTAGCGGGAGATAATCACAATGAGCAGTTCTTC
-	TRBD2	TRBJ2-1	TRBV9	CASSAAPLAGGYNEQFF	TGTGCCAGCAGCGCTGCACCCCTAGCGGGAGGATACAATGAGCAGTTCTTC